These T cell receptor beta chains were read from a single sample in a study of blood T cell repertoires in COVID-19. Sequencing used immunoSEQ multiplex PCR; TCRdb keeps in-frame clones, though not all of them. The sample consists of approximately 70,000 clones, around 79% of them appearing once. Sequenced sample: peripheral blood. The receptors come from a man in his fifties or sixties with active or convalescent COVID-19. Each CDR3 is given with its conserved first and last residue. The order of the fields is V gene, D gene, clone size, J gene, CDR3 protein, CDR3 DNA. A D gene is named only where the DNA matches it firmly. Clone size is stated in some rows and not others, as once, few, many or a class when expanded.

TRBV10-3	TRBD1	NA	TRBJ1-2	CAISDQRGQDGYTF	TGTGCCATCAGTGATCAAAGGGGGCAGGATGGCTACACCTTC
TRBV6-1	NA	NA	TRBJ1-2	CASSENYQDGYTF	TGTGCCAGCAGTGAAAACTATCAAGATGGCTACACCTTC
TRBV7-8	TRBD1	NA	TRBJ2-7	CASSGTGGLAYEQYF	TGTGCCAGCAGCGGCACAGGGGGCCTCGCCTACGAGCAGTACTTC
TRBV2	TRBD1	NA	TRBJ1-5	CASSVDRGYQPQHF	TGTGCCAGCAGCGTCGACAGGGGGTATCAGCCCCAGCATTTT
TRBV12-3/TRBV12-4	NA	NA	TRBJ1-2	CATAGGLGYGYTF	TGTGCCACCGCCGGGGGGCTCGGCTATGGCTACACCTTC
TRBV7-6	NA	NA	TRBJ1-1	CASSPGQHMNTEAFF	TGTGCCAGCAGCCCTGGACAGCACATGAACACTGAAGCTTTCTTT
TRBV10-1	NA	NA	TRBJ1-3	CASSAGSGNTIYF	TGCGCCAGCAGTGCAGGCTCTGGAAACACCATATATTTT
TRBV11-2	TRBD1	NA	TRBJ2-7	CASSADRGRHEQYF	TGTGCCAGCAGCGCAGACAGGGGGCGACACGAGCAGTACTTC
TRBV3-1/TRBV3-2	NA	NA	TRBJ1-5	CASSQGSQPQHF	TGTGCCAGCAGCCAAGGGAGTCAGCCCCAGCATTTT
TRBV27	NA	once	TRBJ1-6	CASSLGGVNSPLHF	TGTGCCAGCAGTTTGGGGGGGGTTAATTCACCCCTCCACTTT
TRBV27	NA	NA	TRBJ2-1	CASSLYVGGNEQFF	TGTGCCAGCAGTTTATATGTAGGGGGCAATGAGCAGTTCTTC
TRBV5-1	TRBD2	NA	TRBJ2-3	CASSLYTAGEVTDTQYF	TGCGCCAGCAGCTTATATACAGCGGGGGAGGTCACAGATACGCAGTATTTT
TRBV4-1	TRBD1	many	TRBJ2-5	CASSQGRDRVGETQYF	TGCGCCAGCAGCCAAGGGCGGGACAGGGTGGGGGAGACCCAGTACTTC
TRBV15	NA	NA	TRBJ1-1	CATSRRLNTEAFF	TGTGCCACCAGCAGGCGGCTTAACACTGAAGCTTTCTTT
TRBV4-2	NA	NA	TRBJ2-7	CASSLTPGYEQYF	TGTGCCAGCAGCCTTACCCCGGGCTACGAGCAGTACTTC
TRBV23-1	TRBD1	NA	TRBJ1-5	CASTDRDRGLRRNQPQHF	TGCGCCAGCACCGACCGGGACAGGGGGCTGAGGCGCAATCAGCCCCAGCATTTT